Shown below are 17 T cell receptor beta chains from a single sample sequenced in a study of control samples from healthy donors and cancer patients. TCRdb keeps only in-frame clones here, not all; method: immunoSEQ multiplex PCR. The data show 57,000 or so clones, around 91% seen once. Sequenced: PBMCs. The receptors were gathered from a man in his sixties with colorectal cancer.

V and J are TRBV20-1 and TRBJ2-7; 8 bases are shared with TRBD1. The germline V gene has CDR1 DFQATT and CDR2 SNEGSKA (reference sequence). J gave up 11 bases and V 4 bases, and 4 bases lay outside the gene matches. CDR3 length equals 10 residues. CDR3 region: CSATTGVEYF. The CDR3 nucleotides are TGCAGTGCTACGACAGGGGTGGAGTACTTC.

The chain is built from TRBV27 and TRBJ2-2, with 7 bases aligning to TRBD1. Germline values: CDR1 MNHEY, CDR2 SMNVEV (reference sequence). The J segment lost 4 bases and the V segment lost 6 bases, leaving 8 bases of the junction unmatched. The CDR3 length is 15 residues. The CDR3 DNA reads as TGTGCCAGCAGAACAGGGGCCAAAATCACCGGGGAGCTGTTTTTT. Its translation is CASRTGAKITGELFF.

The CDR3 bases are TGTGCCAGCTCACCTTCGATCTCTGGAAACACCATATATTTT. Its protein product is CASSPSISGNTIYF. This chain joins TRBV18 and TRBJ1-3; D ambiguous. CDR1 is KGHSH, CDR2 LQKENI, per germline. The CDR3 length is 14 residues. Deletions cut 3 bases from V and 0 bases from J, with 6 bases between.

The chain employs TRBV6-6 and TRBJ2-7; no firm D call. Trimming removed 2 bases at V and 0 bases at J, with 8 bases between. Germline loops: CDR1 MNHNY, CDR2 SVGAGI (reference sequence). The CDR3 is 14 residues long. The CDR3 reads CASSYTESSYEQYF. CDR3 sequence (DNA): TGTGCCAGCAGTTACACCGAGAGCTCCTACGAGCAGTACTTC.

The V gene is TRBV7-2, the J gene TRBJ2-1; TRBD1 aligns across 8 bases. The germline V gene encodes CDR1 SGHTA and CDR2 FQGNSA. This CDR3 region has 16 residues. With V trimmed by 0 bases and J by 3 bases, 4 bases remained unmatched. The chain's CDR3 is CASSLAGQGVYNEQFF. The DNA for the CDR3 is TGTGCCAGCAGCTTAGCCGGACAGGGCGTCTACAATGAGCAGTTCTTC.

This clone came up a few times. The rearrangement joins TRBV20-1 to TRBJ1-3; D gene unclear. Germline loops: CDR1 DFQATT, CDR2 SNEGSKA (reference sequence). V dropped 2 bases and J dropped 4 bases, with 3 bases sitting between them. The CDR3 runs 11 residues. The CDR3 DNA reads TGCAGTGCTAGAAAGGGAAACACCATATATTTT. Translation gives CSARKGNTIYF.

The sample holds one count of this clone. The chain carries TRBV7-9 and TRBJ1-2; unclear D gene. Looked up from germline, CDR1 is SEHNR and CDR2 is FQNEAQ (reference sequence). V lost 2 bases and J lost 7, with 11 bases in between. The CDR3 runs to 13 residues. The CDR3 sequence is CASSLINLGGYTF. The DNA for the CDR3 is TGTGCCAGCAGCTTAATCAATCTGGGTGGCTACACCTTC. The full variable domain, rest sourced from reference TRBV7-9 and TRBJ1-2, is DTGVSQNPRHKITKRGQNVTFRCDPISEHNRLYWYRQTLGQGPEFLTYFQNEAQLEKSRLLSDRFSAERPKGSFSTLEIQRTEQGDSAMYLCASSLINLGGYTFGSGTRLTVV.

V and J are TRBV9 and TRBJ2-6; TRBD1 aligns across 9 bases. CDR3 size: 18 residues. The germline gives CDR1 SGDLS, CDR2 YYNGEE. The trim removed 2 bases at V and 3 bases at J, leaving 9 bases unmatched. The CDR3: CASSVRQGVKGGANVLTF. The DNA for the CDR3 is TGTGCCAGCAGCGTTCGACAGGGGGTAAAGGGTGGGGCCAACGTCCTGACTTTC.

The chain recombines TRBV4-3 with TRBJ2-5; 9 positions agree with TRBD2. CDR1 and CDR2 from the germline V gene are LGHNA and YSLEER. Losses at the gene ends were 0 bases for V and 1 base for J; bases not matched to a gene: 6. The CDR3 covers 17 residues. The CDR3 region is CASSQDLGGGAQETQYF. The CDR3 DNA sequence: TGCGCCAGCAGCCAAGATCTGGGCGGGGGGGCCCAAGAGACCCAGTACTTC.

In DNA form, the CDR3 reads TGTGCCAGCAGCGGTACTAGGGGGGAGACCCAGTACTTC. Encoded protein: CASSGTRGETQYF. The gene calls are TRBV2 and TRBJ2-5; perhaps TRBD1 as D (6 bases). The germline V and J ends were trimmed by 6 bases and 5 bases, with 13 bases remaining between them. Germline CDR1 reads SNHLY; CDR2 reads FYNNEI. The CDR3 is 13 amino acids.

The gene calls are TRBV11-3 and TRBJ2-1; 12 nucleotides line up with TRBD2. This CDR3 is built from 16 residues. Unmatched junction bases numbered 6, after V lost 2 bases and J lost 7 bases. From germline, CDR1 is SGHNT and CDR2 YENEEA. CDR3 amino acids: CASSLFELAGGNEQFF. The CDR3 DNA is TGTGCCAGCAGCTTATTCGAACTAGCGGGGGGTAATGAGCAGTTCTTC. The whole variable domain, remainder taken from reference TRBV11-3 and TRBJ2-1, is EAGVVQSPRYKIIEKKQPVAFWCNPISGHNTLYWYLQNLGQGPELLIRYENEEAVDDSQLPKDRFSAERLKGVDSTLKIQPAELGDSAVYLCASSLFELAGGNEQFFGPGTRLTVL.

On this clone itself: Within the sample, other DNA sequences also encode this same CDR3. The rearrangement links TRBV18 to TRBJ1-2; TRBD1 matches at 7 bases. CDR1 and CDR2 from the germline V gene are KGHSH and LQKENI. V lost 3 bases, J lost 2 bases, and 0 bases stayed unmatched. CDR3 length equals 13 residues. The CDR3 sequence is CASSPDRNYGYTF. CDR3 in DNA: TGTGCCAGCTCACCGGACAGGAACTATGGCTACACCTTC.

The V and J genes are TRBV28 and TRBJ1-2, with 8 bases lining up with TRBD1. CDR1 and CDR2 (germline): MDHEN, SYDVKM. This CDR3 is 15 amino acids long. V was pared by 5 bases and J by 4 bases, with 9 bases of the junction left unmatched. The CDR3: CASSPGQAPVYGYTF. CDR3 coding DNA: TGTGCCAGCAGTCCGGGACAGGCACCTGTCTATGGCTACACCTTC.

This clone was seen only a few times. The J gene is TRBJ1-5, the V gene TRBV19; D is possibly TRBD1 (5 bases). Germline CDR1 and CDR2: LNHDA and SQIVND (reference sequence). This CDR3 region has 14 residues. V was cut by 6 bases and J by 2 bases, with 11 bases left in between. DNA of the CDR3: TGTGCCAGTAGCGGGACTGGGGGCAATCAGCCCCAGCATTTT. Translation: CASSGTGGNQPQHF. Looking up the rest from reference TRBV19 and TRBJ1-5 gives the full variable domain: DGGITQSPKYLFRKEGQNVTLSCEQNLNHDAMYWYRQDPGQGLRLIYYSQIVNDFQKGDIAEGYSVSREKKESFPLTVTSAQKNPTAFYLCASSGTGGNQPQHFGDGTRLSIL.

The gene calls are TRBV12-3 or TRBV12-4 and TRBJ1-1; 7 positions match TRBD1. V lost 6 bases to trimming and J lost 6 bases; unmatched junction nucleotides: 7. CDR3 size: 13 residues. The CDR3: CASRPDRDPEAFF. The CDR3 DNA follows: TGTGCCAGCAGGCCCGACAGGGACCCTGAAGCTTTCTTT.

The J gene is TRBJ2-5, the V gene TRBV15; D is undetermined. The V and J ends lost 0 bases and 2 bases respectively, with 7 bases between them. Germline loops: CDR1 LNHNV, CDR2 YYDKDF (reference sequence). There are 14 residues in the CDR3. In DNA form, the CDR3 reads TGTGCCACCAGCAGAGATGGAATGCAAGAGACCCAGTACTTC. Amino acids: CATSRDGMQETQYF.

A word on this clone: Because the CDR3's place on the DNA is in doubt, the DNA is left out and the CDR3 is given as listed by TCRdb. The chain joins TRBV21-1 to TRBJ2-2; the table gives TRBD2 as D, unverified against the DNA. TRBV21-1 is annotated as a pseudogene. The CDR3 is 16 amino acids in total, end residues counted. The CDR3 sequence: CASSWGTGTNTGELFF.